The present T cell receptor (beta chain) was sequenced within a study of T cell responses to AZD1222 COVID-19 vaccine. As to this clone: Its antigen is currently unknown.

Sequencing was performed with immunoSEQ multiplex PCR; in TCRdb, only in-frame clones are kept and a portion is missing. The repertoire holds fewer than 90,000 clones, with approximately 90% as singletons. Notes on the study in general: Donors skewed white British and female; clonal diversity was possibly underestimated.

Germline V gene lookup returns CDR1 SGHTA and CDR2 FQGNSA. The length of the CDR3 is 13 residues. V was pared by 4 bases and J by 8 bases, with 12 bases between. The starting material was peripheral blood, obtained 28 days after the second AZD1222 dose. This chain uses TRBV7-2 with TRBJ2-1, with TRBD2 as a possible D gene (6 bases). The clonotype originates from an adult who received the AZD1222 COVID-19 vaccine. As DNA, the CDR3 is TGTGCCAGCAGCTCGGACTATAGGGATGAGCAGTTCTTC. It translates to CASSSDYRDEQFF.